Below, 15 T cell receptor beta chains from the same sample are listed, as sequenced in a study of cytomegalovirus exposure and HLA in healthy donors. The PCR was carried out with 60 Vbeta primers and 13 Jbeta primers. The data were produced by immunoSEQ multiplex PCR, yet TCRdb's version contains in-frame clones alone and is incomplete. The data contain over 65,000 clones, around three quarters of them seen just once; the ten biggest clones take up around 7%. Sequenced material: PBMCs. These receptor sequences come from a woman aged 40 to 50 in good health and CMV-seronegative.

The chain recombines TRBV25-1 with TRBJ2-2, with 8 positions matching TRBD1. The CDR3 length is 14 residues. The junction had 5 bases not matched to a gene; V was cut back by 7 bases and J by 4 bases. The germline gives CDR1 MGHDK, CDR2 SYGVNS. The CDR3 DNA reads as TGTGCCAGCAAAGGACAGGGTTTCACCGGGGAGCTGTTTTTT. Protein: CASKGQGFTGELFF.

This clone has only a few counts. The chain joins TRBV10-2 to TRBJ2-1, with 10 bases lining up with TRBD2. CDR1 is WSHSY and CDR2 is SAAADI in the germline V gene. The CDR3 totals 11 residues. CDR3 coding DNA: TGCACAAGCGGGAGGGCCGCTGAGCAGTTCTTC. It translates to CTSGRAAEQFF.

The CDR3 DNA is TGTGCCAGCAGCTTGTTCACCCTCGGGGGGTATGGCTACACCTTC. As protein: CASSLFTLGGYGYTF. The rearrangement joins TRBV5-4 to TRBJ1-2; possibly TRBD1 for D (5 bases). V was cut by 1 base and J by 5 bases, with 15 bases left in between. This CDR3 region has 15 residues. CDR1 and CDR2 from the germline V gene are SGHNT and YYREEE (reference sequence).

Regarding this clone: The sample has other DNA sequences that encode this CDR3 too. The gene calls are TRBV6-5 and TRBJ1-1; 9 bases match TRBD1. CDR3 size: 15 residues. Germline loops: CDR1 MNHEY, CDR2 SVGAGI. V shed 0 bases, J shed 4 bases, and the junction held 3 bases outside the gene matches. The CDR3 nucleotides are TGTGCCAGCAGTTACTCGACAGGGGGGGGCACTGAAGCTTTCTTT. Translating gives CASSYSTGGGTEAFF.

In nucleotides, the CDR3 is TGCGCCAGCAGCCATTCGACTAGCGGGAGGAACATTCAGTACTTC. This encodes CASSHSTSGRNIQYF. The chain uses TRBV4-3 and TRBJ2-4; 13 nucleotides line up with TRBD2. Germline CDR1 LGHNA, CDR2 YSLEER. The CDR3 is 15 amino acids. J lost 7 bases, V lost 3 bases, and 3 bases had no gene match.

The CDR3 spells CSVEGGQERTDTQYF. CDR3 DNA sequence: TGCAGCGTTGAAGGGGGACAGGAGCGCACAGATACGCAGTATTTT. J is TRBJ2-3 and V is TRBV29-1; 8 bases are shared with TRBD1. CDR3 length: 15 amino acids. J gave up 1 base and V 1 base, and 4 bases lay outside the gene matches. Germline V gene data show CDR1 as SQVTM and CDR2 as ANQGSEA.

This clone was seen a few times. The J gene is TRBJ2-3, the V gene TRBV4-1; 7 nucleotides agree with TRBD2. The CDR3 sequence is 16 residues long. CDR1 MGHRA and CDR2 YSYEKL come from the germline V gene. J was trimmed by 6 bases and V by 4 bases; bases with no gene match: 13. The CDR3 here is CASSLVAGLEGDTQYF. CDR3 nucleotides: TGCGCCAGCAGCCTAGTAGCGGGTTTAGAGGGCGATACGCAGTATTTT.

This clone was seen a few times. The V gene is TRBV30, the J gene TRBJ2-7; a weak D match, TRBD1 (5 bases). Germline V gene sequence: CDR1 GTSNPN, CDR2 SVGIG (reference sequence). V gave up 4 bases and J gave up 0 bases, with 19 bases separating them. This CDR3 spans 16 amino acids. CDR3 sequence (DNA): TGTGCCTGGAATGCTATCCCCGCAGGGCCCTCCTACGAGCAGTACTTC. Its protein product is CAWNAIPAGPSYEQYF.

The chain has TRBV4-3 and TRBJ2-1; a weak D match, TRBD2 (5 bases). Germline V CDR1 and CDR2: LGHNA, YSLEER. V was clipped by 0 bases and J by 8 bases, with 17 bases between them. The CDR3 is made up of 16 amino acids. CDR3 DNA sequence: TGCGCCAGCAGCCAAGACTCGGGGAGTCCCTCCCATGAGCAGTTCTTC. Encoded protein: CASSQDSGSPSHEQFF.

This chain uses TRBV9 with TRBJ2-1; 13 bases line up with TRBD2. J lost 7 bases, V lost 0 bases, and 1 base had no gene match. CDR1 and CDR2 (germline): SGDLS, YYNGEE. The CDR3 is 15 amino acids. The CDR3 protein is CASSVEGLAGNEQFF. The DNA for the CDR3 is TGTGCCAGCAGCGTAGAGGGACTAGCGGGAAATGAGCAGTTCTTC.

The V and J genes are TRBV5-1 and TRBJ2-1; 11 nucleotides match TRBD1. Per the germline V gene, CDR1 is SGHRS and CDR2 is YFSETQ. The trim removed 4 bases at V and 6 bases at J, leaving 3 bases unmatched. The CDR3 consists of 14 residues. The CDR3 protein is CASSPDRGLNEQFF. The CDR3 DNA follows: TGCGCCAGCAGCCCGGACAGGGGGCTCAATGAGCAGTTCTTC.

V is TRBV9 and J is TRBJ1-3; a possible D gene is TRBD1 (6 bases). V was clipped by 3 bases and J by 4 bases, with 20 bases between them. There are 17 residues in the CDR3. In germline, CDR1 is SGDLS, CDR2 YYNGEE. CDR3: CASSGPPGQKVGNTIYF. Here the CDR3 DNA reads TGTGCCAGCAGCGGACCTCCGGGACAAAAGGTCGGAAACACCATATATTTT.

The chain links TRBV19 to TRBJ1-2; no reliable D call. The germline V and J ends were trimmed by 5 bases and 7 bases, with 14 bases remaining between them. CDR1 and CDR2 from the germline V gene are LNHDA and SQIVND (reference sequence). The CDR3 spans 13 residues. The CDR3 DNA follows: TGTGCCAGTAGTCCCGGGCAAGGAGGTGGCTACACCTTC. Its translation: CASSPGQGGGYTF.

This clone was seen a few times. The chain carries TRBV5-6 and TRBJ1-2; 7 nucleotides agree with TRBD1. The V gene's germline CDR1 is SGHDT and CDR2 YYEEEE. CDR3 length: 14 amino acids. V trimming: 0 bases; J trimming: 4 bases; junction bases outside the gene matches: 3. The CDR3: CASSLGQGSYGYTF. The DNA of the CDR3 is TGTGCCAGCAGCTTGGGACAGGGCAGCTATGGCTACACCTTC. Full variable domain (missing parts from reference TRBV5-6 and TRBJ1-2): DAGVTQSPTHLIKTRGQQVTLRCSPKSGHDTVSWYQQALGQGPQFIFQYYEEEERQRGNFPDRFSGHQFPNYSSELNVNALLLGDSALYLCASSLGQGSYGYTFGSGTRLTVV.

A single count supports this clone. The chain joins TRBV6-1 to TRBJ2-3; D not resolved. The germline V gene has CDR1 MNHNS and CDR2 SASEGT. V was trimmed by 2 bases and J by 11 bases, leaving 11 bases between them. The CDR3 extends over 12 amino acids. The CDR3 coding sequence is TGTGCCAGCAGTGAATTGGCCATTCGGCAGTATTTT. The encoded protein is CASSELAIRQYF.